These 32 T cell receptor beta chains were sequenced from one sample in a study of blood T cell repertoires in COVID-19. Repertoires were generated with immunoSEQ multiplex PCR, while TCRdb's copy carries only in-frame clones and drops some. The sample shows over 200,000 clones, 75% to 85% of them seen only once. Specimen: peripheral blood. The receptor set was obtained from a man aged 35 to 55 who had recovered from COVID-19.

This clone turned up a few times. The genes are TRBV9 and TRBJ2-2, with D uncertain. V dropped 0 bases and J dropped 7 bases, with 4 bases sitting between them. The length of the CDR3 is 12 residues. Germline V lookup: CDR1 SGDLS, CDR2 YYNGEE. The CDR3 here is CASSVAFGELFF. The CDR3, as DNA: TGTGCCAGCAGCGTAGCCTTCGGGGAGCTGTTTTTT.

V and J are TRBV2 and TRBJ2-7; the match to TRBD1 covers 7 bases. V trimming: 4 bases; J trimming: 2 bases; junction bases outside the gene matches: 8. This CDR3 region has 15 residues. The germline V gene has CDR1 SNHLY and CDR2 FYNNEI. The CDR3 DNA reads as TGTGCCAGCAGTGTCGGACAGGTGGTCACCTACGAGCAGTACTTC. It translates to CASSVGQVVTYEQYF. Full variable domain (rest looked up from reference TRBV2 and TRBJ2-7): EPEVTQTPSHQVTQMGQEVILRCVPISNHLYFYWYRQILGQKVEFLVSFYNNEISEKSEIFDDQFSVERPDGSNFTLKIRSTKLEDSAMYFCASSVGQVVTYEQYFGPGTRLTVT.

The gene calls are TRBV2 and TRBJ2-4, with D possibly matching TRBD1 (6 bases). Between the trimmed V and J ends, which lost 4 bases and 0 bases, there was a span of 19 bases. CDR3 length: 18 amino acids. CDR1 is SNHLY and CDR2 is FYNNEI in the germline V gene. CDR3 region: CASSGGRGRETAKNIQYF. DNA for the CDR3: TGTGCCAGCAGTGGTGGCAGGGGCCGCGAAACAGCCAAAAACATTCAGTACTTC.

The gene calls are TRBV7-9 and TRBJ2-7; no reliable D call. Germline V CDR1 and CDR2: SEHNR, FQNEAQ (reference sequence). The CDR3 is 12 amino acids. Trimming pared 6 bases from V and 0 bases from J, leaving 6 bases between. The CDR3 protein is CASSVSSYEQYF. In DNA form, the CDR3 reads TGTGCCAGCAGTGTCTCCTCCTACGAGCAGTACTTC.

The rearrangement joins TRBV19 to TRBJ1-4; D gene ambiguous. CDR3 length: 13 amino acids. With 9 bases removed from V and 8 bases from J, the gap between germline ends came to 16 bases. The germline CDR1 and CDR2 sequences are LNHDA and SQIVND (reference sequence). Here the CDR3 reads CASKNGELEKLFF. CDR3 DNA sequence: TGTGCCAGCAAAAACGGGGAACTGGAAAAACTGTTTTTT.

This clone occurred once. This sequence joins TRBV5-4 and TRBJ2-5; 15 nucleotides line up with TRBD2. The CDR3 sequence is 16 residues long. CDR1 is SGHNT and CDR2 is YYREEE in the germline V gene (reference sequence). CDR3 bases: TGTGCGACGTCTGGGACTAGCGGGGGGCCGAGCGAGACCCAGTACTTC. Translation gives CATSGTSGGPSETQYF.

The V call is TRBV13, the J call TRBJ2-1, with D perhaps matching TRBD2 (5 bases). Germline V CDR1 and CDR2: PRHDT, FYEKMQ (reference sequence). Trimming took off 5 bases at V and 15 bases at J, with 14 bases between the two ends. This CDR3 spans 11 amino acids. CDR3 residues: CASSNDEGLFF. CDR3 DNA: TGTGCCAGCAGCAATGACGAAGGACTGTTCTTC.

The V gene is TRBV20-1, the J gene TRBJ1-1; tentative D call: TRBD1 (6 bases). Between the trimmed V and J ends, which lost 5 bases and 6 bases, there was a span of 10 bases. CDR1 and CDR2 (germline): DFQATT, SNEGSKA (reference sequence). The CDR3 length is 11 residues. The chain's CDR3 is CSAFPGAEAFF. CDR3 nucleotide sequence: TGCAGTGCTTTCCCAGGGGCTGAAGCTTTCTTT.

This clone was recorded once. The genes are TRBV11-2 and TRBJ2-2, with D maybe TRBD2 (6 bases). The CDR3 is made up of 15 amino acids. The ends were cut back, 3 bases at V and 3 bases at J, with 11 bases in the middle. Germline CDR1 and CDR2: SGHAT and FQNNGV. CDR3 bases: TGTGCCAGCAGCTTCGCGGGAATCGACACCGGGGAGCTGTTTTTT. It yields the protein CASSFAGIDTGELFF.

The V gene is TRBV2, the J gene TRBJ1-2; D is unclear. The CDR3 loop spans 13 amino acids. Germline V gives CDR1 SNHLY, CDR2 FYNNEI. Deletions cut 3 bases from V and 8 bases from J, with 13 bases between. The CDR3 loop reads CASSDQGGLGYTF. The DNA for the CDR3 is TGTGCCAGCAGTGATCAAGGAGGGTTGGGCTACACCTTC.

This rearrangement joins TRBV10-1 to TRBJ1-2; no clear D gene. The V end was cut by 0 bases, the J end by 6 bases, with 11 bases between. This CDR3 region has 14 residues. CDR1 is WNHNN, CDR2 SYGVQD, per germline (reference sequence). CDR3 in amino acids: CASSESGRPDGYTF. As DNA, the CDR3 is TGCGCCAGCAGTGAGTCGGGGAGGCCGGATGGCTACACCTTC.

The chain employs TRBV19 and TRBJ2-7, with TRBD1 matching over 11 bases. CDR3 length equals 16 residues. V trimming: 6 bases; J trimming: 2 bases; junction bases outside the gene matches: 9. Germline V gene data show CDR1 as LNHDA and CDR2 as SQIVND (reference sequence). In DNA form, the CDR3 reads TGTGCCAGTAGCCACACCTGGGGACAGGGGGCCTACGAGCAGTACTTC. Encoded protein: CASSHTWGQGAYEQYF.

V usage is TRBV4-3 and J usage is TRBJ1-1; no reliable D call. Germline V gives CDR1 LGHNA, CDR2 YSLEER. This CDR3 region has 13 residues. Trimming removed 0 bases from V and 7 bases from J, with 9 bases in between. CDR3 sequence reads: CASSQDVQNEAFF. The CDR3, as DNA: TGCGCCAGCAGCCAAGATGTTCAGAATGAAGCTTTCTTT.

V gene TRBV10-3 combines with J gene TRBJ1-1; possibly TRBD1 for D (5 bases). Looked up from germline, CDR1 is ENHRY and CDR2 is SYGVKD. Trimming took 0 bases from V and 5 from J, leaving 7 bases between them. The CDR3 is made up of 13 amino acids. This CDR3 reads CAISESAGTEAFF. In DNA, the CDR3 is TGTGCCATCAGTGAGTCGGCAGGGACTGAAGCTTTCTTT.

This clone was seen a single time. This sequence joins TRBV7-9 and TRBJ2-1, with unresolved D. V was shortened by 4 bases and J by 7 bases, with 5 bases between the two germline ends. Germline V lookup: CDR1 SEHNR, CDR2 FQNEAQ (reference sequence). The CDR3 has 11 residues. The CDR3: CASSSMNEQFF. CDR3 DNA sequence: TGTGCCAGCAGCTCCATGAATGAGCAGTTCTTC.

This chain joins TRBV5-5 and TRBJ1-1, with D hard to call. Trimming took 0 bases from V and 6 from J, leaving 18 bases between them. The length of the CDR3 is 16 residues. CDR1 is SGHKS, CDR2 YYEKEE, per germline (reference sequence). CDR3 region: CASSLATASGRAEAFF. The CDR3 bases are TGTGCCAGCAGCTTGGCCACGGCGTCCGGGCGGGCTGAAGCTTTCTTT.

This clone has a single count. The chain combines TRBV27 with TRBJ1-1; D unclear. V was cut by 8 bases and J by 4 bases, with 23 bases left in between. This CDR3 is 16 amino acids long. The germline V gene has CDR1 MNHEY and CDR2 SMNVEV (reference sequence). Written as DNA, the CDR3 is TGTGCCAGCTCGGGCTTGCTTAAAGGAGCGGGCACTGAAGCTTTCTTT. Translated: CASSGLLKGAGTEAFF.

The CDR3 protein is CASSEEGNQRQFF. The DNA for the CDR3 is TGTGCCAGCAGTGAGGAGGGCAACCAAAGGCAGTTCTTC. This chain connects TRBV2 to TRBJ2-1; perhaps TRBD2 as D (6 bases). Germline CDR1 reads SNHLY; CDR2 reads FYNNEI. V was pared by 3 bases and J by 12 bases, with 15 bases between. There are 13 residues in the CDR3.

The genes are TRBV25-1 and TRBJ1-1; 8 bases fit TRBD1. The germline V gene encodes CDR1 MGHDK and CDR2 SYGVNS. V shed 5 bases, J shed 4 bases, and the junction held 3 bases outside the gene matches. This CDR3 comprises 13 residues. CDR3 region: CASSQGASTEAFF. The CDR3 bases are TGTGCCAGCAGTCAGGGGGCGTCCACTGAAGCTTTCTTT.

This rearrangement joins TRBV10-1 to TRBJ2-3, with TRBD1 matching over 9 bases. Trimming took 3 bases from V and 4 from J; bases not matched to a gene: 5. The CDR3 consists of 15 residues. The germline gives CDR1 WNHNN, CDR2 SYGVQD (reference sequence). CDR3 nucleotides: TGCGCCAGCAGTGATGGGGACAGGGTCGCAGATACGCAGTATTTT. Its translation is CASSDGDRVADTQYF.

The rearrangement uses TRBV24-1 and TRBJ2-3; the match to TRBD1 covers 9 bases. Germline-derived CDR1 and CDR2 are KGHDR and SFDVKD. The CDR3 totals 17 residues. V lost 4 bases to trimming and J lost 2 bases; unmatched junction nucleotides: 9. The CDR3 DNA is TGTGCCACCAGTGAAAGTCGTGACAGGGGGTACACAGATACGCAGTATTTT. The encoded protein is CATSESRDRGYTDTQYF.

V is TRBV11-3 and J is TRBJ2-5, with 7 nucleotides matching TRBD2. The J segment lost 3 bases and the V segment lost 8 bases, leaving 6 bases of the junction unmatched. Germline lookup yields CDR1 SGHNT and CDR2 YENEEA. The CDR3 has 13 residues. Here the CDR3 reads CASHTRGEETQYF. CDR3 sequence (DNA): TGTGCCAGCCATACCCGGGGGGAAGAGACCCAGTACTTC.

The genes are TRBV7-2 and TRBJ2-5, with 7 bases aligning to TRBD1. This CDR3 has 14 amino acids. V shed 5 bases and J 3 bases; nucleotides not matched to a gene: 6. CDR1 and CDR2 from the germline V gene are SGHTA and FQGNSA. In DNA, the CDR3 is TGTGCCAGCAGCCGCCGGGACAGAGAAGAGACCCAGTACTTC. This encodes CASSRRDREETQYF.

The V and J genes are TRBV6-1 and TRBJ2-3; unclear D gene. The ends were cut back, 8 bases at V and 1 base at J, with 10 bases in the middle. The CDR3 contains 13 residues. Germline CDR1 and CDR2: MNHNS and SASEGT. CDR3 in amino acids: CASRFAGTDTQYF. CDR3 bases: TGTGCCAGCCGATTCGCGGGCACAGATACGCAGTATTTT.

As DNA, the CDR3 is TGTGCCAGCAGCATAATTAGCGGGAGGGCCCCGTACGAGCAGTACTTC. This translates into CASSIISGRAPYEQYF. The rearrangement links TRBV5-4 to TRBJ2-7; 11 bases agree with TRBD2. The CDR3 spans 16 residues. The ends lost 4 bases at V and 4 bases at J; junction bases unmatched: 10. Looked up from germline, CDR1 is SGHNT and CDR2 is YYREEE (reference sequence).

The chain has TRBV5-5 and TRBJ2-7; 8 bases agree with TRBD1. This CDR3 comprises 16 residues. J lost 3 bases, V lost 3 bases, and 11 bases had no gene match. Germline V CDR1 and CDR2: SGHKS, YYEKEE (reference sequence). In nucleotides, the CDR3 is TGTGCCAGCAGCTCAATCTCGACAGGGGTCCACTACGAGCAGTACTTC. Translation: CASSSISTGVHYEQYF.

The CDR3 loop is CASSPGTGWGQPQHF. The CDR3 region has the DNA TGTGCCAGCAGCCCCGGGACAGGGTGGGGTCAGCCCCAGCATTTT. The chain carries TRBV3-1 (or the pseudogene TRBV3-2) and TRBJ1-5, with 9 positions matching TRBD1. Germline CDR1 and CDR2: LGHDT and YNNKEL (reference sequence). The V segment lost 4 bases and the J segment 6 bases; nucleotides outside the gene matches: 7. The CDR3 consists of 15 residues.

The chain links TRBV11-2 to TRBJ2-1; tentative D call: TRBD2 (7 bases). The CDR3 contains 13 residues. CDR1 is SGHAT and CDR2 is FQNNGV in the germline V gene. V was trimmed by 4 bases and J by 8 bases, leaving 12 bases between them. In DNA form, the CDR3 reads TGTGCCAGCAGCTCCTCGGGGGGCGATGAGCAGTTCTTC. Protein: CASSSSGGDEQFF. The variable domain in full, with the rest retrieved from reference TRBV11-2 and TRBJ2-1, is EAGVAQSPRYKIIEKRQSVAFWCNPISGHATLYWYQQILGQGPKLLIQFQNNGVVDDSQLPKDRFSAERLKGVDSTLKIQPAKLEDSAVYLCASSSSGGDEQFFGPGTRLTVL.

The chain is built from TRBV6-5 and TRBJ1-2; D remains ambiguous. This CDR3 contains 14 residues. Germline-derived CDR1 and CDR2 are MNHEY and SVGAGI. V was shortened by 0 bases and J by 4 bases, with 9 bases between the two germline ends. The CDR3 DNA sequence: TGTGCCAGCAGTTACTCAGGCGGTTCCTATGGCTACACCTTC. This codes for CASSYSGGSYGYTF.

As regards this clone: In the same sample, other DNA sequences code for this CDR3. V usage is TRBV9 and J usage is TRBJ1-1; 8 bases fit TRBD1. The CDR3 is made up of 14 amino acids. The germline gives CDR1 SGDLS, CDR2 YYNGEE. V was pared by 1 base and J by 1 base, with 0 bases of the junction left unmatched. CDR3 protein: CASSVTGGNTEAFF. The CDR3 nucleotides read TGTGCCAGCAGCGTAACAGGGGGGAACACTGAAGCTTTCTTT.

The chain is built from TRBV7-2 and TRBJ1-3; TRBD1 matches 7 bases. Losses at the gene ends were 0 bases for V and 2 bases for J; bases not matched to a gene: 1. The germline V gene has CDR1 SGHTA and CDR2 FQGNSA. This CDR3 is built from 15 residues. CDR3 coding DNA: TGTGCCAGCAGCTTAGCAGGGGGCGCTGGAAACACCATATATTTT. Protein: CASSLAGGAGNTIYF. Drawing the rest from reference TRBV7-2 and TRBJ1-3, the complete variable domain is GAGVSQSPSNKVTEKGKDVELRCDPISGHTALYWYRQSLGQGLEFLIYFQGNSAPDKSGLPSDRFSAERTGGSVSTLTIQRTQQEDSAVYLCASSLAGGAGNTIYFGEGSWLTVV.

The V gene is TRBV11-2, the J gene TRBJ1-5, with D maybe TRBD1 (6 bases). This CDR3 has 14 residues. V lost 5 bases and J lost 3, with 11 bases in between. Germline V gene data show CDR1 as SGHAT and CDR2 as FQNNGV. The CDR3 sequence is CASSGGQDNQPQHF. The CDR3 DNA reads TGTGCCAGCAGCGGGGGACAAGACAATCAGCCCCAGCATTTT. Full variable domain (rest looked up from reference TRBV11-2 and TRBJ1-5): EAGVAQSPRYKIIEKRQSVAFWCNPISGHATLYWYQQILGQGPKLLIQFQNNGVVDDSQLPKDRFSAERLKGVDSTLKIQPAKLEDSAVYLCASSGGQDNQPQHFGDGTRLSIL.